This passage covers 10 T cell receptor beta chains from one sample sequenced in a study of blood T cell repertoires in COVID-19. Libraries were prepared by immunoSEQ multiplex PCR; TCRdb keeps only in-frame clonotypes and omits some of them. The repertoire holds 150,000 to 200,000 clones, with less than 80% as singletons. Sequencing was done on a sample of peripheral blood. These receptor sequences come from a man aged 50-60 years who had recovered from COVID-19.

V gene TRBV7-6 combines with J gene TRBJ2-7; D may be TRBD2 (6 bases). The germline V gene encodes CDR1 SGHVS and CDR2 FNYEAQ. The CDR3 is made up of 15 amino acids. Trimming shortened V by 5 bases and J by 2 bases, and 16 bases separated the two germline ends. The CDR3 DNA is TGTGCCAGCAGCCCGGTGGTAGCGGAAGCCTACGAGCAGTACTTC. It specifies CASSPVVAEAYEQYF.

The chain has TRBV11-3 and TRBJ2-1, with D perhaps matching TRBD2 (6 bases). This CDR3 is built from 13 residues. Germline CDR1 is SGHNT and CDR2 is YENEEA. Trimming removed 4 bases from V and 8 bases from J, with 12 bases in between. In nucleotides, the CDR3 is TGTGCCAGCAGCTATGGCGGGGTAGATGAGCAGTTCTTC. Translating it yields CASSYGGVDEQFF. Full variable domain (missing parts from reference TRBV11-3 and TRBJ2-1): EAGVVQSPRYKIIEKKQPVAFWCNPISGHNTLYWYLQNLGQGPELLIRYENEEAVDDSQLPKDRFSAERLKGVDSTLKIQPAELGDSAVYLCASSYGGVDEQFFGPGTRLTVL.

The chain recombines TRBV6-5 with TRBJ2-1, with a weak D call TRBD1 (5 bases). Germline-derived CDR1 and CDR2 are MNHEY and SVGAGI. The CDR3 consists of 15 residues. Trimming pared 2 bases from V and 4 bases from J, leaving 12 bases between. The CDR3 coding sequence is TGTGCCAGCAGTTACCGCAGACAGAAATACAATGAGCAGTTCTTC. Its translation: CASSYRRQKYNEQFF.

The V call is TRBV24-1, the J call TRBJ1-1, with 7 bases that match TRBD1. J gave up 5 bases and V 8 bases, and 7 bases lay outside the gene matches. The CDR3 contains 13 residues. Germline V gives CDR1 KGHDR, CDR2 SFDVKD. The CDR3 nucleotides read TGTGCCACCACCAAACAGGGGAGTACTGAAGCTTTCTTT. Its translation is CATTKQGSTEAFF.

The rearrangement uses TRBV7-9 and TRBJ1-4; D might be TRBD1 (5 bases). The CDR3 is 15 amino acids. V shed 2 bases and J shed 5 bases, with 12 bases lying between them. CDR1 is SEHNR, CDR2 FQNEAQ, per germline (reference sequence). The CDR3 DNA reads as TGTGCCAGCAGCTTAAGGGGACTGTCGAATGAAAAACTGTTTTTT. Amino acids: CASSLRGLSNEKLFF.

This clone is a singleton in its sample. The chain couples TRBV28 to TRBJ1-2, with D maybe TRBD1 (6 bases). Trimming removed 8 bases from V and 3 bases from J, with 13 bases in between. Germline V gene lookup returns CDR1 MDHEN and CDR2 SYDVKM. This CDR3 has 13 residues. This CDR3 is CASCRTAYYGYTF. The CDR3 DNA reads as TGTGCCAGCTGTAGGACAGCCTACTATGGCTACACCTTC.

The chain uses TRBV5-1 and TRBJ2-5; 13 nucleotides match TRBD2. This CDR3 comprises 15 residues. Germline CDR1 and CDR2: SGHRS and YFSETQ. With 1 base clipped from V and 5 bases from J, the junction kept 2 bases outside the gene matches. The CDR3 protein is CASSLTSGRGETQYF. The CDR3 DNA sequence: TGCGCCAGCAGCTTGACTAGCGGGAGGGGGGAGACCCAGTACTTC.

CDR3 sequence: CASSLGEGRHVNTEAFF. CDR3 coding DNA: TGTGCCAGCAGTTTAGGCGAGGGCCGGCACGTGAACACTGAAGCTTTCTTT. The chain has TRBV28 and TRBJ1-1; no clear D. Trimming left V 2 bases short and J 0 bases short, with 16 bases between. CDR1 is MDHEN and CDR2 is SYDVKM in the germline V gene. The CDR3 length is 17 residues.

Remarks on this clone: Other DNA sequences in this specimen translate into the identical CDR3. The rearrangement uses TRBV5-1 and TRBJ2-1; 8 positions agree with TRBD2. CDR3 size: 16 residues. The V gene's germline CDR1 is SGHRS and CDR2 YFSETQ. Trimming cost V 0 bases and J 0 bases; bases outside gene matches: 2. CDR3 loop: CASSLGGGSSYNEQFF. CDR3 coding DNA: TGCGCCAGCAGCTTGGGCGGGGGGTCCTCCTACAATGAGCAGTTCTTC.

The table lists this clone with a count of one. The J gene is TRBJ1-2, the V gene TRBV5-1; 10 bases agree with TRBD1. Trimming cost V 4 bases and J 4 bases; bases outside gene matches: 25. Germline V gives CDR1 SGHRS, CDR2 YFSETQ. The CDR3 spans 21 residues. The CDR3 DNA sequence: TGCGCCAGCAGCCCGGGGGCGGCCATCTTGACAGGGGGCTTGAGGAGCTATGGCTACACCTTC. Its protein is CASSPGAAILTGGLRSYGYTF.